A selection of T cell receptor beta chains follows, all from one sample in a study of cytomegalovirus exposure and HLA in healthy donors. Some clones are missing from TCRdb's copy, which holds only in-frame ones; the method was immunoSEQ multiplex PCR. The sample holds 150,000 to 200,000 clones, roughly 72% seen once. The source material was PBMCs. These receptors came from a man in his forties or fifties in good health and CMV-seropositive. The CDR3 runs from the conserved cysteine through the conserved F or W.

j_call | v_call | cdr3_aa
TRBJ2-4 | TRBV7-9 | CASSSDRGRWGAKNIQYF
TRBJ2-7 | TRBV6-4 | CASSEGQGTKQYF
TRBJ1-6 | TRBV9 | CASSVGGGDNSPLHF
TRBJ2-5 | TRBV13 | CASSLRRGQQETQYF
TRBJ2-5 | TRBV15 | CATSRDVLAGAQETQYF
TRBJ2-1 | TRBV7-2 | CASSPSRGGAGEQFF
TRBJ2-1 | TRBV6-5 | CASSYGSLAGGNEQFF
TRBJ2-7 | TRBV5-1 | CASSQGMGQDEQYF
TRBJ2-3 | TRBV4-3 | CASSNSGGSTDTQYF
TRBJ1-2 | TRBV11-2 | CASSLGGASYGYTF